This T cell receptor (beta chain) was observed in a study of T cells after yellow fever vaccination. As TCR cDNA was made by 5'RACE template switching, a universal primer site and UMIs were added. TCRdb used MiXCR to reprocess the 5' RACE reads, holding one entry per CDR3 protein. The sample has approximately 300,000 distinct CDR3 sequences, roughly 10% seen once. Comments on this clonotype: Antigen specificity is unknown.

V gave up 5 bases and J gave up 1 base, with 17 bases separating them. The CDR3 is 16 amino acids. Germline CDR1 is SGHVS and CDR2 is FQNEAQ. Findings and caveats of the study: Relatively few clonotypes were ones that appeared in both CD4 and CD8 compartments. Researchers report a weaker secondary response that nonetheless peaked faster, day 5 versus 15.

The genes are TRBV7-8 and TRBJ1-1, with D possibly matching TRBD1 (6 bases). The clonotype was recovered from a man aged 18-30 years who received the YFV17D yellow fever vaccine. The specimen was CD4+ T cells sorted from PBMCs, collected 45 days after the yellow fever booster vaccination. This CDR3 is CASSDRIAAGNTEAFF. The DNA of the CDR3 is TGTGCCAGCAGCGACAGGATTGCAGCCGGGAACACTGAAGCTTTCTTT.